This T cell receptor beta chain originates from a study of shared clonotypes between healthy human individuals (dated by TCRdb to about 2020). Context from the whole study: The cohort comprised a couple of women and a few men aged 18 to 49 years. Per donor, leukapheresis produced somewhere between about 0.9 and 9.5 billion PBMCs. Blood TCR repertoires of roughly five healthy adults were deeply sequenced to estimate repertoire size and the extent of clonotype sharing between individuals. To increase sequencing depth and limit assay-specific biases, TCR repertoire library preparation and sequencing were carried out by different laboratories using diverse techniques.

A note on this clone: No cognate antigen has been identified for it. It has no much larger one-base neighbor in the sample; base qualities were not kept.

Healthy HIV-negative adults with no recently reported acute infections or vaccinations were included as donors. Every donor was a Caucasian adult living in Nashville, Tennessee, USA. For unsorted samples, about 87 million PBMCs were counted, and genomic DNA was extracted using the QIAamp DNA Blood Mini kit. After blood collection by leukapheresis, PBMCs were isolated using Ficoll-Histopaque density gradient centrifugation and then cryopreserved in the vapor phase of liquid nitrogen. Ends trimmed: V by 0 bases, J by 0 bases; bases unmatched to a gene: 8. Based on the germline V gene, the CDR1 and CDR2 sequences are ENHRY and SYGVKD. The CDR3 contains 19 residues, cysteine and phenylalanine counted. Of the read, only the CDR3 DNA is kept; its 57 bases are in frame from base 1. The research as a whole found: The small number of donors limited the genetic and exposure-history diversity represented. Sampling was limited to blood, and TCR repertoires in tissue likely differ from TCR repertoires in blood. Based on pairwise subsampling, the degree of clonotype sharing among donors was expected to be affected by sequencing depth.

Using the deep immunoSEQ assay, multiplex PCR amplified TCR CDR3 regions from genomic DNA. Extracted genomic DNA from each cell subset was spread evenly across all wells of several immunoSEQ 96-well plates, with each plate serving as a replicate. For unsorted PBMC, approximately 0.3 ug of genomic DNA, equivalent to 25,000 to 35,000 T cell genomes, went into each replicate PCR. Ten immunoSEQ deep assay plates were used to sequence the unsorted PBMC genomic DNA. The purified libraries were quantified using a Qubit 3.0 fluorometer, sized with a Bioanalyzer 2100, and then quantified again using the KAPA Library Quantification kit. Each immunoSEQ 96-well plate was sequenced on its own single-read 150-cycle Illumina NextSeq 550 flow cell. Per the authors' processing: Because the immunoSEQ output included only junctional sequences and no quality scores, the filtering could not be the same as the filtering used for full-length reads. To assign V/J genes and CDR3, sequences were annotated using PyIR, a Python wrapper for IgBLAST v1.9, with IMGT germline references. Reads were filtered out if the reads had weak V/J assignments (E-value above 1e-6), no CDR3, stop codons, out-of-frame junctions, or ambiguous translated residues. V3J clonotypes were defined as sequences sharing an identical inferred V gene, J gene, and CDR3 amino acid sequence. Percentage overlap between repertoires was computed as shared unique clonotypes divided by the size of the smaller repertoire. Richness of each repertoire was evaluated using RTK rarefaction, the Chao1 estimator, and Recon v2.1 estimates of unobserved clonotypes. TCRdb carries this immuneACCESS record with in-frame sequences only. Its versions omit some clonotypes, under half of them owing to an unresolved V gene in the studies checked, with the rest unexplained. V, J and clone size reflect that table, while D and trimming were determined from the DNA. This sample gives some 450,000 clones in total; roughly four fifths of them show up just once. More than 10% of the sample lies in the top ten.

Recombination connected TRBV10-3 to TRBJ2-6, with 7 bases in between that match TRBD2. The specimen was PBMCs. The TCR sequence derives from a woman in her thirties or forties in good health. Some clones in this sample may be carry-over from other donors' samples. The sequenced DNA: TGTGCCATCAGTGAGTCGGGGGGGACCTCTCACTCTGGGGCCAACGTCCTGACTTTC. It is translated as CAISESGGTSHSGANVLTF.